This T cell receptor beta chain appears in the sequencing data of a study of blood T cell repertoires in COVID-19. Looking at the study overall: Sites across the United States, Italy and Spain contributed samples from acute and convalescent COVID-19. Sample material is recorded as cDNA or gDNA derived from T cells, B-cell-depleted T cells, or PBMCs.

V was clipped by 7 bases and J by 3 bases, with 12 bases between them. This CDR3 has 13 residues. Germline V gives CDR1 MDHEN, CDR2 SYDVKM. As handled by the study authors: It was from reference gene primer amplification that nucleated cell counts were estimated. This table comes from immunoSEQ multiplex PCR, and its TCRdb copy is limited to in-frame clones, with some not included. V and J calls and clone size are copied from that table; D and trimming were computed from the DNA. Of around 32,000 clones detected, 80% to 90% appear once; the ten largest clones hold approximately 5.7%. The TCR sequence derives from a woman at least 80 years old with active or convalescent COVID-19. Sequenced: peripheral blood. The J gene is TRBJ1-2, the V gene TRBV28; D gene uncertain. DNA for the CDR3: TGTGCCAGCACCCTACCTTCCGACTATGGCTACACCTTC. This codes for CASTLPSDYGYTF.